This TCR beta chain comes out of a study of immune cell composition in non-small cell lung cancer (dated by TCRdb to about 2017). For context, the study as a whole: Histologic subtype, mostly lung adenocarcinoma or squamous cell carcinoma, was determined with H&E together with p63, CK5, Napsin A and TTF-1 immunohistochemistry. A few tumour specimens that had TCR-beta data belonged to rare histological subtypes and were left out of the subtype comparisons. Supplementary cohort #1 consisted of approximately 9 lung adenocarcinoma cases with paired tumour/lung TCR-beta sequencing and with TIL populations generated to assess tumour reactivity. Using Adaptive Biotechnologies, the researchers ran TCR-beta sequencing on 34 paired NSCLC tumour and non-adjacent lung specimens, along with roughly 25 tumour-only specimens.

The cysteine opens and the phenylalanine closes a CDR3 of 15 amino acids. The sequence is cut down to CDR3 DNA, 45 bases in frame from base 1. In the germline V gene, CDR1 corresponds to SGHVS and CDR2 to FNYEAQ. A two-step multiplex PCR amplified TCR-beta CDR3 regions from genomic DNA, and the second step of the PCR added Illumina-compatible adaptors. As a commercial immunoSEQ service, TCR-beta immunosequencing was carried out on an Illumina platform. Turning to the authors' computational methods: Two measures summarised the repertoires: productive clonality, and Top 10 Clones, meaning the percentage of T-cell templates coming from the ten most frequent sequences. Values of productive clonality ranged from 0 to 1, with a monoclonal population indicated by a value of 1. Tumour-associated clones were defined as sequences comprising at least 0.1% of tumour T-cell templates but absent from matched non-adjacent lung, identified via log10 scatter plots. Analyses were done in GraphPad Prism7 and R, with Student's t-tests for two-group comparisons, ANOVA for stages, and linear regression for relationships. TCRdb provides this immuneACCESS table in a form limited to in-frame rearrangements. Some clones are lacking; in checked studies, under half of them reflect an unresolved V gene, and why the rest are absent is not known. The V and J calls and clone size were taken over from that table, and D and trimming were inferred from the DNA. The sample includes several thousand clones, with around 62% observed a single time. About 8% of the sample belongs to the ten largest clones.

Turning to this clone: Which antigen it targets is not known. No base-level quality is on record; no much larger clone is a single base apart.

From frozen aliquots of unsorted single-cell suspensions, genomic DNA was isolated using the QIAamp DNA kit. The tumour samples consisted of surgically resected non-small cell lung cancer tissue. Tissues were received within 2 hours of resection and processed immediately into single-cell suspensions. Tissue was broken up mechanically, digested enzymatically with DNase I, collagenase I and hyaluronidase for approximately 31 minutes at 37 degrees C, and then filtered and RBC-lysed. Study-level results and caveats: In approximately nine adenocarcinoma cases, a strong correlation was found between maximal tumour-associated clone frequency and TIL tumour reactivity, whereas no such correlation was found between overall clonality and TIL tumour reactivity. The reactivity cohort was only 9 to 11 cases, and tumour-reactive clones were not shown to share sequences with the dominant in vivo tumour-associated clones. No significant correlation was found between smoking pack-years and tumour TCR-beta clonality. Compared with lung adenocarcinoma tumours, lung squamous cell carcinoma showed significantly higher Top 10 clone scores and productive clonality. Nearly half of NSCLC cases had tumour-associated clones >0.5%, found in 33% of adenocarcinomas compared with more than 60% of squamous carcinomas.

Material for sequencing was lung tumor tissue. The sequence derives from a human donor with non-small cell lung cancer. The chain employs TRBV7-6 and TRBJ2-5; TRBD1 is perhaps the D gene, given 6 matching bases. TRBJ2-7 explains the end of the DNA better; the J call may be wrong. The DNA is as follows: TGTGCCAGCAGCTTAGCACAGGGTGTCTCCTACGAGCAGTACTTC. This is translated as CASSLAQGVSYEQYF.